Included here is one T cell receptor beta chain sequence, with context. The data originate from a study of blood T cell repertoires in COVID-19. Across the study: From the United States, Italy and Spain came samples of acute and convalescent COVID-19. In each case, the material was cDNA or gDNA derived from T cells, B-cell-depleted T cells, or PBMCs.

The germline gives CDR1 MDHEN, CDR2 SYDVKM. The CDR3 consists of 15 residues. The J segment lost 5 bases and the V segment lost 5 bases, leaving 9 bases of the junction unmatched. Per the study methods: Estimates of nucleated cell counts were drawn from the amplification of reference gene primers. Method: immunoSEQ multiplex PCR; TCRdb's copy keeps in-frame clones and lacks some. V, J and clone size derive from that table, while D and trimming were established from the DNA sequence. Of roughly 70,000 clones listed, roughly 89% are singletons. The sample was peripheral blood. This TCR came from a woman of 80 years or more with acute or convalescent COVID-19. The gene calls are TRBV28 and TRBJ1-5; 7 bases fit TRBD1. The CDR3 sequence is CASSLPGQWYQPQHF. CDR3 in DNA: TGTGCCAGCAGTCTTCCGGGACAGTGGTATCAGCCCCAGCATTTT.